Detailed here is one TCR beta chain. These data originate in a study of early T cells in non-severe SARS-CoV-2 infection. Unique molecular identifiers tagged individual cDNA molecules. TCRdb reanalysed the 5' RACE reads using MiXCR and keeps one entry per CDR3 protein. Of more than 90,000 distinct CDR3 sequences listed, roughly 11% were seen once; the top ten hold roughly 5%. The CDR3 covers 16 residues. Trimming took off 0 bases at V and 0 bases at J, with 10 bases between the two ends. Germline V gives CDR1 SGHRS, CDR2 YFSETQ. Sample: whole blood. The genes are TRBV5-1 and TRBJ1-3; D may be TRBD1 (5 bases). The clonotype originates from an adult who was a healthcare worker with PCR-confirmed SARS-CoV-2 infection or an uninfected control (not recorded which). The CDR3 protein is CASSLGMTASGNTIYF. Written as DNA, the CDR3 is TGCGCCAGCAGCTTGGGTATGACAGCCTCTGGAAACACCATATATTTT.